The source of this TCR beta chain is a study of T-cell reconstitution after alpha-beta-depleted transplantation in children. Trimming left V 0 bases short and J 8 bases short, with 11 bases between. The CDR3 spans 14 residues. CDR1 and CDR2 from the germline V gene are MRHNA and SNTAGT. Unique molecular identifiers featured in how the TCRbeta library was prepared. Via MiXCR, TCRdb re-called the PCR reads, giving one row per CDR3 protein. The data show around 400,000 distinct CDR3 sequences, with under 13% seen just once and roughly 5% held by the top ten. The clonotype was recovered from a human donor who donated a stem cell graft to a child with acute myeloid leukemia. Sequencing used PBMCs from the stem cell graft donor, obtained from the stem cell graft. The chain has TRBV6-4 and TRBJ2-1; a weak D match, TRBD2 (7 bases). The CDR3 spells CASSDSEGGDEQFF. CDR3 nucleotides: TGTGCCAGCAGTGACTCGGAGGGGGGGGATGAGCAGTTCTTC.